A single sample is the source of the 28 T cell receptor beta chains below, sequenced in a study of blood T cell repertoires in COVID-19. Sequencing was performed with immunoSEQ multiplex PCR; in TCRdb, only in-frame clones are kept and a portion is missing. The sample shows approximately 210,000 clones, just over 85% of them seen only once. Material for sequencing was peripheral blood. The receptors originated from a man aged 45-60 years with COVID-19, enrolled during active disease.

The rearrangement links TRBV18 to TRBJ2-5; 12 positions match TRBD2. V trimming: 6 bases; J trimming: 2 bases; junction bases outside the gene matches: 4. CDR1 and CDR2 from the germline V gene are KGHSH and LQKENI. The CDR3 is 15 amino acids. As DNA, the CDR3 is TGTGCCAGCTCTCCCGGACTAGCGGGACAAGAGACCCAGTACTTC. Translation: CASSPGLAGQETQYF. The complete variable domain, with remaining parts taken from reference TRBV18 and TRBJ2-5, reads NAGVMQNPRHLVRRRGQEARLRCSPMKGHSHVYWYRQLPEEGLKFMVYLQKENIIDESGMPKERFSAEFPKEGPSILRIQQVVRGDSAAYFCASSPGLAGQETQYFGPGTRLLVL.

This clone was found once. For the CDR3, the DNA is TGTGCCAGCAGTTTACCGGGATTACAAGAGACCCAGTACTTC. This sequence encodes CASSLPGLQETQYF. The V and J genes are TRBV14 and TRBJ2-5, with D tentatively TRBD2 (5 bases). The length of the CDR3 is 14 residues. V lost 6 bases, J lost 2 bases, and 13 bases lay in between. Germline values: CDR1 SGHDN, CDR2 FVKESK. Drawing the rest from reference TRBV14 and TRBJ2-5, the complete variable domain is EAGVTQFPSHSVIEKGQTVTLRCDPISGHDNLYWYRRVMGKEIKFLLHFVKESKQDESGMPNNRFLAERTGGTYSTLKVQPAELEDSGVYFCASSLPGLQETQYFGPGTRLLVL.

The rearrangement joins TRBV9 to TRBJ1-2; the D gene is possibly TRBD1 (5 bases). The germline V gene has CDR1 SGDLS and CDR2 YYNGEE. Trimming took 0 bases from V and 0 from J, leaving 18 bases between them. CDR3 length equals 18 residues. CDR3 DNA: TGTGCCAGCAGCGTAGGGGCAGGGTGGGCAACGACTAACTATGGCTACACCTTC. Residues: CASSVGAGWATTNYGYTF.

The CDR3 sequence: CASSLVGGNSNQPQHF. Here the CDR3 DNA reads TGTGCCAGCAGCTTAGTCGGCGGGAATAGCAATCAGCCCCAGCATTTT. The gene calls are TRBV7-2 and TRBJ1-5; D remains ambiguous. CDR1 SGHTA and CDR2 FQGNSA come from the germline V gene. CDR3 length: 16 amino acids. V was cut by 1 base and J by 0 bases, with 10 bases left in between. Complete variable domain (other parts from reference TRBV7-2 and TRBJ1-5): GAGVSQSPSNKVTEKGKDVELRCDPISGHTALYWYRQSLGQGLEFLIYFQGNSAPDKSGLPSDRFSAERTGGSVSTLTIQRTQQEDSAVYLCASSLVGGNSNQPQHFGDGTRLSIL.

The CDR3 DNA reads TGTGCCACCAGCAGAGGGACAGGTGATAATGAAAAACTGTTTTTT. Encoded protein: CATSRGTGDNEKLFF. The chain links TRBV15 to TRBJ1-4; 7 nucleotides match TRBD1. The germline gives CDR1 LNHNV, CDR2 YYDKDF (reference sequence). There are 15 residues in the CDR3. Trimming took 1 base from V and 4 from J; bases not matched to a gene: 3.

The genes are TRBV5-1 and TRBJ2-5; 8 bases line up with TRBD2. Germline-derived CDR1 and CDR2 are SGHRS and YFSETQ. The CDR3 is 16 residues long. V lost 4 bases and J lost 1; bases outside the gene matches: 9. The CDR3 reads CASSIFTGTSQETQYF. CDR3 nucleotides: TGCGCCAGCAGCATATTTACCGGGACTAGCCAAGAGACCCAGTACTTC.

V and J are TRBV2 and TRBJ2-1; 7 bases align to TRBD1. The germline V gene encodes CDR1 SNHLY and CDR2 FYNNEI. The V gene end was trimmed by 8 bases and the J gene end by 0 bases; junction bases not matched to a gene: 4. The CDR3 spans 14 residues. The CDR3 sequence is CASGGQDSYNEQFF. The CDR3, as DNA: TGTGCCAGCGGTGGACAGGACTCCTACAATGAGCAGTTCTTC.

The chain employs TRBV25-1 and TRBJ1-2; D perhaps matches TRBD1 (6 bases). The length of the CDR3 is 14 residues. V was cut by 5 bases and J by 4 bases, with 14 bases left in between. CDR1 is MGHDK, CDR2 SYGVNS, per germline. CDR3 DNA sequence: TGTGCCAGCAGTAACCCCGGGACAACCTATGGCTACACCTTC. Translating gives CASSNPGTTYGYTF.

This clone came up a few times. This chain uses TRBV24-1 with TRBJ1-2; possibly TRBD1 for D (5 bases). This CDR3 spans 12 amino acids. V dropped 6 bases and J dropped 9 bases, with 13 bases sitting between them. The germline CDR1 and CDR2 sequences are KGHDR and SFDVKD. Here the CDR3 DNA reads TGTGCCACCAGTCTCGGGGGACTTAGCTACACCTTC. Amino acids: CATSLGGLSYTF.

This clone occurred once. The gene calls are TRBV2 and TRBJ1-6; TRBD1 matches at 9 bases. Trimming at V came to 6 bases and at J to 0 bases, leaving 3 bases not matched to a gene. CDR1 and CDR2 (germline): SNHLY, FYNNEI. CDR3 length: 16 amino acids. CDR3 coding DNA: TGTGCCAGCAGAGGACAGGGGAGCTCCTATAATTCACCCCTCCACTTT. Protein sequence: CASRGQGSSYNSPLHF.

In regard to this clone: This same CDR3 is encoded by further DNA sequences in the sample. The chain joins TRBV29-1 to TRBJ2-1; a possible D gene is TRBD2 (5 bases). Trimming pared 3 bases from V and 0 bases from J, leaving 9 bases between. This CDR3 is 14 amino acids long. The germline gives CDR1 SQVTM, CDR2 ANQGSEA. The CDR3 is CSVEGGSSYNEQFF. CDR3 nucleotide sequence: TGCAGCGTTGAGGGTGGGAGCTCCTACAATGAGCAGTTCTTC.

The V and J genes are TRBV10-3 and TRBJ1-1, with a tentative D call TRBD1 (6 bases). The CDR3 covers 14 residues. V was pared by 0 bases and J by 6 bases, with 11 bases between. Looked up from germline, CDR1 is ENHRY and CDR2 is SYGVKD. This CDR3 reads CAISESTGWAEAFF. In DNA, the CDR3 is TGTGCCATCAGTGAGTCGACAGGCTGGGCTGAAGCTTTCTTT.

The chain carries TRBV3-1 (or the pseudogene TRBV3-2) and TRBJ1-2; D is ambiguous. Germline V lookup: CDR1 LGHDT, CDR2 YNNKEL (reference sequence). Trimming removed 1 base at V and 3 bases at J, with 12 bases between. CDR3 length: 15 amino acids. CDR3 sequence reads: CASSQGSRRYYGYTF. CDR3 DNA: TGTGCCAGCAGCCAAGGGAGTAGACGATACTATGGCTACACCTTC.

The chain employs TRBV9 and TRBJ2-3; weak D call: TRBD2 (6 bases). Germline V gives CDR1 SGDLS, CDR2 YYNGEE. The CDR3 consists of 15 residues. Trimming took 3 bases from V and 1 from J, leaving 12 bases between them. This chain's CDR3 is CASSGAAGRTDTQYF. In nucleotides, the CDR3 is TGTGCCAGCAGCGGGGCTGCGGGACGCACAGATACGCAGTATTTT.

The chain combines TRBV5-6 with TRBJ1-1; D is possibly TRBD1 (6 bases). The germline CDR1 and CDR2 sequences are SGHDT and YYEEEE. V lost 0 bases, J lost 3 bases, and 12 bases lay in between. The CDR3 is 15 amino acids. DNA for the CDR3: TGTGCCAGCAGCTTGGTGGGACAACCGCACACTGAAGCTTTCTTT. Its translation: CASSLVGQPHTEAFF.

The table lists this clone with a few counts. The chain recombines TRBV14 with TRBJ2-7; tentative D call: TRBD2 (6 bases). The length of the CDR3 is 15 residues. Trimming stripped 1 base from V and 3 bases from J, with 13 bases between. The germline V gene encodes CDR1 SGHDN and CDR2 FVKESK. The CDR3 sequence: CASSQVRELGYEQYF. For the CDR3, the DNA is TGTGCCAGCAGCCAAGTCCGGGAGTTGGGCTACGAGCAGTACTTC. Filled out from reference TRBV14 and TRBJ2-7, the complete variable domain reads EAGVTQFPSHSVIEKGQTVTLRCDPISGHDNLYWYRRVMGKEIKFLLHFVKESKQDESGMPNNRFLAERTGGTYSTLKVQPAELEDSGVYFCASSQVRELGYEQYFGPGTRLTVT.

CDR3 in amino acids: CASSFGTGASGADTQYF. The CDR3 coding sequence is TGTGCCAGCAGCTTCGGGACGGGTGCTAGCGGGGCAGATACGCAGTATTTT. This sequence joins TRBV11-3 and TRBJ2-3; 9 bases line up with TRBD2. V lost 3 bases to trimming and J lost 4 bases; unmatched junction nucleotides: 11. Germline CDR1 and CDR2: SGHNT and YENEEA. The CDR3 spans 17 residues. The variable domain in full, with the rest retrieved from reference TRBV11-3 and TRBJ2-3, is EAGVVQSPRYKIIEKKQPVAFWCNPISGHNTLYWYLQNLGQGPELLIRYENEEAVDDSQLPKDRFSAERLKGVDSTLKIQPAELGDSAVYLCASSFGTGASGADTQYFGPGTRLTVL.

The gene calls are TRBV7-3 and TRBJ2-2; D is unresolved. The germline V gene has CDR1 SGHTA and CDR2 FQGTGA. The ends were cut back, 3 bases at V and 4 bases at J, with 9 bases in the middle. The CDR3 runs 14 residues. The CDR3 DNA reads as TGTGCCAGCAGCTTGACTTCCGGCACCGGGGAGCTGTTTTTT. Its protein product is CASSLTSGTGELFF.

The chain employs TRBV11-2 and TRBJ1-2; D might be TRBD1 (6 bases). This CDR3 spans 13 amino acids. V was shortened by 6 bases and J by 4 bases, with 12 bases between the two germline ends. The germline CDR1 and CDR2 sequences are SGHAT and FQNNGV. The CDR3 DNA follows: TGTGCCAGCAGTCTAGGACAGACCTATGGCTACACCTTC. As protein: CASSLGQTYGYTF.

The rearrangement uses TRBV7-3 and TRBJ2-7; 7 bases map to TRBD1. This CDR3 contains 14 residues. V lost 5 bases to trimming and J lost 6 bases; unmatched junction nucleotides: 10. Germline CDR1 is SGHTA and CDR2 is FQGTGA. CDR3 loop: CASSRAGGSGEQYF. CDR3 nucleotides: TGTGCCAGCAGCCGGGCAGGGGGTTCGGGCGAGCAGTACTTC.

CDR3 nucleotides: TGTGCCAGCAGTCCACAGTATAGCAATCAGCCCCAGCATTTT. This gives the protein CASSPQYSNQPQHF. V is TRBV6-5 and J is TRBJ1-5; D not resolved. This CDR3 is 14 amino acids long. Germline assignment: CDR1 MNHEY and CDR2 SVGAGI. Trimming left V 5 bases short and J 0 bases short, with 8 bases between.

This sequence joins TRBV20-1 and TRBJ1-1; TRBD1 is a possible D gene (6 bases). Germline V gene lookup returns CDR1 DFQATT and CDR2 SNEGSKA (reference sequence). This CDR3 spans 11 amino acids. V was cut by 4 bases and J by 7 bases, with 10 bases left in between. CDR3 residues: CSAKRTDEAFF. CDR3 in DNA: TGCAGTGCTAAACGGACAGATGAAGCTTTCTTT.

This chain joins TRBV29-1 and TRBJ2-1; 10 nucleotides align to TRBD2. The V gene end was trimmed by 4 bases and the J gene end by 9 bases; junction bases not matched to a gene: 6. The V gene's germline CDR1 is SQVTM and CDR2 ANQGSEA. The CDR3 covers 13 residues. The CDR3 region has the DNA TGCAGCGTTGTGCGACTAGCGGGTGGTGAGCAGTTCTTC. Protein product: CSVVRLAGGEQFF.

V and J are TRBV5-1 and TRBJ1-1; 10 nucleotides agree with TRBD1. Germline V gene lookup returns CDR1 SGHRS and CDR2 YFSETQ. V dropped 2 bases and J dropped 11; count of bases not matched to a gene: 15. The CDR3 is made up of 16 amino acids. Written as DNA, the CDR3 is TGCGCCAGCAGCTTTGGGGACAGGGGTTGGTCGCGGTGGGCTTTCTTT. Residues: CASSFGDRGWSRWAFF.

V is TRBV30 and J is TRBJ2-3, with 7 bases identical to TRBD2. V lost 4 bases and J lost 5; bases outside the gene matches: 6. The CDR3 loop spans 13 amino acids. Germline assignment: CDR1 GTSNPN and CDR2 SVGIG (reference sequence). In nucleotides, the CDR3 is TGTGCCTGGACTGCGGGAGCGGGAGATACGCAGTATTTT. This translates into CAWTAGAGDTQYF.

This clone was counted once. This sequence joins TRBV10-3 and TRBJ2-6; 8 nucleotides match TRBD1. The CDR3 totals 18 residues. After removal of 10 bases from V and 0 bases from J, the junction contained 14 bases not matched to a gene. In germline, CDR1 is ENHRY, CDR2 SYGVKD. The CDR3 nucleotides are TGTGCCACCAAAGGGCCCAGACAGGGGACCTCTGGGGCCAACGTCCTGACTTTC. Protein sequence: CATKGPRQGTSGANVLTF.

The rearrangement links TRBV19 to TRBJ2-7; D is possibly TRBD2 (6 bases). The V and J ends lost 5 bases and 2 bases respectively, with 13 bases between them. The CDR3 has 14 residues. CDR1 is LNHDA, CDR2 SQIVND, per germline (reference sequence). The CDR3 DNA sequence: TGTGCCAGTAGTTTAAGGGGACTTCCCTACGAGCAGTACTTC. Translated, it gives CASSLRGLPYEQYF.

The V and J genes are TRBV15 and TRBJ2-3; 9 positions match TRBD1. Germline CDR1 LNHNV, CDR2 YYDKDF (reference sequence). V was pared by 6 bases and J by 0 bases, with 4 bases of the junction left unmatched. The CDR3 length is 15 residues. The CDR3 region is CATSKDRGSTDTQYF. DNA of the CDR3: TGTGCCACCAGTAAGGACAGGGGTAGCACAGATACGCAGTATTTT.